The 28 T cell receptor beta chains reported below all come from one sample, sequenced in a study of cytomegalovirus exposure and HLA in healthy donors. The PCR employed 60 Vbeta primers together with 13 Jbeta primers. Only in-frame clones appear in the TCRdb table, and some are missing; sequencing was by immunoSEQ multiplex PCR. This repertoire comprises under 130,000 clones; its ten largest clones make up about 0.59%. Sequences were obtained from PBMCs. These receptors were collected from a man aged 50 or older in good health and CMV-seronegative.

As for this clone: An end of the junction does not agree with germline; a read error may underlie this. This chain uses TRBV18 with TRBJ2-7; TRBD2 matches 11 bases. CDR3 length: 16 amino acids. CDR1 and CDR2 (germline): KGHSH, LQKENI. The CDR3 protein is CASAPSLAGGRSEQYF. As DNA, the CDR3 is TGTGCCAGCGCACCATCGTTAGCGGGAGGGCGTAGCGAGCAGTACTTC.

As for this clone: The sample contains more than one DNA sequence encoding this CDR3. The genes are TRBV12-5 and TRBJ1-1; the D gene is possibly TRBD1 (5 bases). CDR3 length: 12 residues. Germline V gene sequence: CDR1 LGHNT, CDR2 FRNRAP. V lost 5 bases, J lost 5 bases, and 9 bases lay in between. For the CDR3, the DNA is TGTGCTAGTGGTCTAACAGGAACTGAAGCTTTCTTT. Protein: CASGLTGTEAFF.

The chain employs TRBV7-9 and TRBJ1-1, with unresolved D. Germline V CDR1 and CDR2: SEHNR, FQNEAQ (reference sequence). V shed 7 bases and J shed 1 base, with 13 bases lying between them. The CDR3 contains 14 residues. CDR3 nucleotides: TGTGCCAGCACCTTGGCCGTTTCGAACACTGAAGCTTTCTTT. This sequence encodes CASTLAVSNTEAFF.

The V call is TRBV7-2, the J call TRBJ2-7, with 8 bases that match TRBD2. The germline gives CDR1 SGHTA, CDR2 FQGNSA. This CDR3 spans 15 amino acids. V trimming: 1 base; J trimming: 3 bases; junction bases outside the gene matches: 5. The CDR3 DNA follows: TGTGCCAGCAGCTTAGAGATAGCGGGGATCTACGAGCAGTACTTC. It codes for CASSLEIAGIYEQYF.

The V gene is TRBV7-6, the J gene TRBJ1-5; possible D gene TRBD1, 5 bases. V dropped 5 bases and J dropped 4 bases, with 15 bases sitting between them. Germline V gene sequence: CDR1 SGHVS, CDR2 FNYEAQ. The CDR3 has 15 amino acids. As DNA, the CDR3 is TGTGCCAGCAGCCTCGACACAGGCCATAATCAGCCCCAGCATTTT. Residues: CASSLDTGHNQPQHF.

The genes are TRBV7-2 and TRBJ1-2; D unclear. This CDR3 is 15 amino acids long. The V gene's germline CDR1 is SGHTA and CDR2 FQGNSA. The V end lost 5 bases, the J end lost 0 bases, and 13 bases lay between the germline ends. The CDR3 is CASSPDTNPNYGYTF. As DNA, the CDR3 is TGTGCCAGCAGCCCTGACACCAATCCTAACTATGGCTACACCTTC.

V usage is TRBV7-9 and J usage is TRBJ1-4; TRBD1 matches 8 bases. Trimming removed 5 bases from V and 2 bases from J; junction bases left unmatched: 4. The germline V gene encodes CDR1 SEHNR and CDR2 FQNEAQ (reference sequence). The CDR3 has 15 residues. CDR3 protein: CASSTQGETNEKLFF. In DNA form, the CDR3 reads TGTGCCAGCAGCACACAGGGGGAGACTAATGAAAAACTGTTTTTT.

The chain carries TRBV29-1 and TRBJ1-2; D may be TRBD1 (5 bases). Germline V CDR1 and CDR2: SQVTM, ANQGSEA. V dropped 6 bases and J dropped 4 bases, with 12 bases sitting between them. There are 12 residues in the CDR3. CDR3 residues: CSVETAPYGYTF. The DNA of the CDR3 is TGCAGCGTGGAGACAGCGCCCTATGGCTACACCTTC.

The chain joins TRBV27 to TRBJ2-1, with no clear D. The germline V and J ends were trimmed by 6 bases and 7 bases, with 13 bases remaining between them. Germline CDR1 reads MNHEY; CDR2 reads SMNVEV (reference sequence). The CDR3 loop spans 13 amino acids. The CDR3 reads CASSNQATNEQFF. The CDR3 DNA sequence: TGTGCCAGCAGCAACCAAGCGACTAATGAGCAGTTCTTC.

The CDR3 reads CASSYQGAMGGYTF. The CDR3 coding sequence is TGTGCCAGCAGTTACCAGGGGGCAATGGGTGGCTACACCTTC. The chain combines TRBV6-5 with TRBJ1-2, with 8 bases identical to TRBD1. J gave up 7 bases and V 2 bases, and 6 bases lay outside the gene matches. CDR3 length: 14 amino acids. CDR1 is MNHEY, CDR2 SVGAGI, per germline.

This chain links TRBV18 with TRBJ2-3; the match to TRBD2 covers 8 bases. CDR3 size: 15 residues. The V and J ends lost 4 bases and 4 bases, in that order; junction bases with no gene match: 7. Germline-derived CDR1 and CDR2 are KGHSH and LQKENI. The CDR3 DNA sequence: TGTGCCAGCTCACTAACCGGGACTAGTGCAGATACGCAGTATTTT. It specifies CASSLTGTSADTQYF.

This chain uses TRBV4-3 with TRBJ2-1, with 10 bases lining up with TRBD1. The germline V gene encodes CDR1 LGHNA and CDR2 YSLEER. The V gene end was trimmed by 4 bases and the J gene end by 15 bases; junction bases not matched to a gene: 6. This CDR3 is built from 12 residues. In DNA, the CDR3 is TGCGCCAGCAGCCCCGGGACAGGGGCGAGGTTCTTC. This codes for CASSPGTGARFF.

V is TRBV7-9 and J is TRBJ2-7; 14 bases map to TRBD2. Unmatched junction bases numbered 6, after V lost 5 bases and J lost 6 bases. CDR3 length equals 15 residues. CDR1 is SEHNR and CDR2 is FQNEAQ in the germline V gene (reference sequence). The CDR3: CASSPRLAGGLEQYF. DNA of the CDR3: TGTGCCAGCAGCCCCAGACTAGCGGGAGGGCTCGAGCAGTACTTC. Filled out from reference TRBV7-9 and TRBJ2-7, the complete variable domain reads DTGVSQNPRHKITKRGQNVTFRCDPISEHNRLYWYRQTLGQGPEFLTYFQNEAQLEKSRLLSDRFSAERPKGSFSTLEIQRTEQGDSAMYLCASSPRLAGGLEQYFGPGTRLTVT.

V is TRBV10-3 and J is TRBJ1-3, with a possible D match to TRBD1 (6 bases). CDR3 length: 15 amino acids. Looked up from germline, CDR1 is ENHRY and CDR2 is SYGVKD. Trimming removed 3 bases from V and 4 bases from J, with 13 bases in between. The DNA for the CDR3 is TGTGCCATCAGTGATGTGGGGGCGCGCGGAAACACCATATATTTT. Protein sequence: CAISDVGARGNTIYF.

V and J are TRBV7-2 and TRBJ2-1; 10 bases are a match to TRBD1. Germline V gene data show CDR1 as SGHTA and CDR2 as FQGNSA. The CDR3 loop spans 15 amino acids. V shed 3 bases, J shed 7 bases, and the junction held 6 bases outside the gene matches. The DNA for the CDR3 is TGTGCCAGCAGCTTTCGACAGGGGGCTCGGAATGAGCAGTTCTTC. It encodes CASSFRQGARNEQFF.

This chain uses TRBV2 with TRBJ1-1; possibly TRBD1 for D (6 bases). Trimming took off 6 bases at V and 0 bases at J, with 20 bases between the two ends. Per the germline V gene, CDR1 is SNHLY and CDR2 is FYNNEI. The CDR3 covers 17 residues. The CDR3 bases are TGTGCCAGCAGCGCCCGAAAGGGGGGGTTCTTGAACACTGAAGCTTTCTTT. It codes for CASSARKGGFLNTEAFF.

CDR3 loop: CASSLTGRVAYEQYF. Here the CDR3 DNA reads TGTGCCAGCAGTTTAACCGGGCGGGTAGCCTACGAGCAGTACTTC. V is TRBV27 and J is TRBJ2-7, with D tentatively TRBD2 (5 bases). Trimming pared 2 bases from V and 2 bases from J, leaving 13 bases between. Germline values: CDR1 MNHEY, CDR2 SMNVEV (reference sequence). The CDR3 has 15 residues.

The chain uses TRBV9 and TRBJ2-1; 10 bases align to TRBD2. Germline assignment: CDR1 SGDLS and CDR2 YYNGEE. The ends lost 0 bases at V and 0 bases at J; junction bases unmatched: 3. This CDR3 is built from 17 residues. The CDR3 is CASSVGSGRGSYNEQFF. As DNA, the CDR3 is TGTGCCAGCAGCGTAGGAAGCGGGAGGGGCTCCTACAATGAGCAGTTCTTC. Full variable domain (remainder filled in from reference TRBV9 and TRBJ2-1): DSGVTQTPKHLITATGQRVTLRCSPRSGDLSVYWYQQSLDQGLQFLIQYYNGEERAKGNILERFSAQQFPDLHSELNLSSLELGDSALYFCASSVGSGRGSYNEQFFGPGTRLTVL.

The J gene is TRBJ2-3, the V gene TRBV4-3, with 7 bases fitting TRBD1. CDR3 length equals 16 residues. The germline gives CDR1 LGHNA, CDR2 YSLEER. Trimming cost V 0 bases and J 2 bases; bases outside gene matches: 5. The DNA for the CDR3 is TGCGCCAGCAGCCAAGAGCTGGGACAGTTCACAGATACGCAGTATTTT. Protein: CASSQELGQFTDTQYF.

The genes are TRBV19 and TRBJ2-1, with 10 bases identical to TRBD2. The CDR3 extends over 15 amino acids. V lost 3 bases to trimming and J lost 3 bases; unmatched junction nucleotides: 2. Germline V lookup: CDR1 LNHDA, CDR2 SQIVND (reference sequence). CDR3 amino acids: CASSILAGDYNEQFF. The CDR3, as DNA: TGTGCCAGTAGTATTCTAGCGGGGGACTACAATGAGCAGTTCTTC.

The rearrangement links TRBV9 to TRBJ1-1, with a weak D call TRBD1 (5 bases). This CDR3 is built from 15 residues. Trimming took 3 bases from V and 6 from J, leaving 18 bases between them. Germline CDR1 and CDR2: SGDLS and YYNGEE. The CDR3 loop reads CASSGTGTGGAEAFF. In nucleotides, the CDR3 is TGTGCCAGCAGCGGGACGGGTACCGGGGGAGCTGAAGCTTTCTTT.

The chain links TRBV19 to TRBJ2-3; possible D gene TRBD2, 5 bases. The CDR3 has 13 amino acids. V lost 1 base to trimming and J lost 3 bases, with 5 bases between them. Germline V CDR1 and CDR2: LNHDA, SQIVND (reference sequence). CDR3 residues: CASSIAGTDTQYF. For the CDR3, the DNA is TGTGCCAGTAGTATAGCGGGGACAGATACGCAGTATTTT.

J is TRBJ1-3 and V is TRBV18, with TRBD1 identical over 7 bases. Germline V lookup: CDR1 KGHSH, CDR2 LQKENI. With 3 bases clipped from V and 4 bases from J, the junction kept 6 bases outside the gene matches. CDR3 length equals 15 residues. The CDR3 DNA reads as TGTGCCAGCTCACCCATGGGACAGCCCGGAAACACCATATATTTT. Protein product: CASSPMGQPGNTIYF. The full variable domain, in which reference TRBV18 and TRBJ1-3 provide the parts outside the CDR3, is NAGVMQNPRHLVRRRGQEARLRCSPMKGHSHVYWYRQLPEEGLKFMVYLQKENIIDESGMPKERFSAEFPKEGPSILRIQQVVRGDSAAYFCASSPMGQPGNTIYFGEGSWLTVV.

The V call is TRBV5-4, the J call TRBJ2-1, with D tentatively TRBD2 (6 bases). This CDR3 region has 16 residues. Trimming took off 6 bases at V and 9 bases at J, with 25 bases between the two ends. Germline V CDR1 and CDR2: SGHNT, YYREEE (reference sequence). The CDR3 region is CASTPRRGGGTPEQFF. The DNA for the CDR3 is TGTGCCAGCACCCCGAGGAGGGGTGGCGGGACTCCTGAGCAGTTCTTC.

The rearrangement links TRBV5-4 to TRBJ2-1; 10 bases are a match to TRBD1. V gave up 4 bases and J gave up 8 bases; unmatched junction bases: 9. Germline V gene data show CDR1 as SGHNT and CDR2 as YYREEE (reference sequence). The CDR3 sequence is 15 residues long. The CDR3 DNA reads as TGTGCCAGCAGCGTCCGGGACAGGGGAGGCGATGAGCAGTTCTTC. Its translation is CASSVRDRGGDEQFF.

This chain uses TRBV18 with TRBJ1-6; D unresolved. Germline lookup yields CDR1 KGHSH and CDR2 LQKENI. Trimming removed 6 bases at V and 12 bases at J, with 12 bases between. The CDR3 runs 12 residues. CDR3 DNA: TGTGCCAGCTCCCGAGGCGTTGAACCCCTCCACTTT. It encodes CASSRGVEPLHF. Together with reference TRBV18 and TRBJ1-6, the CDR3 gives the full variable domain: NAGVMQNPRHLVRRRGQEARLRCSPMKGHSHVYWYRQLPEEGLKFMVYLQKENIIDESGMPKERFSAEFPKEGPSILRIQQVVRGDSAAYFCASSRGVEPLHFGNGTRLTVT.

The chain couples TRBV10-1 to TRBJ2-1, with D maybe TRBD1 (6 bases). The V and J ends lost 0 bases and 7 bases respectively, with 16 bases between them. The CDR3 contains 16 residues. From germline, CDR1 is WNHNN and CDR2 SYGVQD (reference sequence). DNA of the CDR3: TGCGCCAGCAGTGAGTCGAGGGGGACCCCAGGGAATGAGCAGTTCTTC. Translated: CASSESRGTPGNEQFF.

V usage is TRBV6-5 and J usage is TRBJ1-2, with TRBD1 identical over 7 bases. Trimming cost V 10 bases and J 2 bases; bases outside gene matches: 7. This CDR3 has 13 amino acids. CDR1 is MNHEY, CDR2 SVGAGI, per germline. DNA of the CDR3: TGTGCCACCCAAGACAGGGTGAACTATGGCTACACCTTC. This translates into CATQDRVNYGYTF.